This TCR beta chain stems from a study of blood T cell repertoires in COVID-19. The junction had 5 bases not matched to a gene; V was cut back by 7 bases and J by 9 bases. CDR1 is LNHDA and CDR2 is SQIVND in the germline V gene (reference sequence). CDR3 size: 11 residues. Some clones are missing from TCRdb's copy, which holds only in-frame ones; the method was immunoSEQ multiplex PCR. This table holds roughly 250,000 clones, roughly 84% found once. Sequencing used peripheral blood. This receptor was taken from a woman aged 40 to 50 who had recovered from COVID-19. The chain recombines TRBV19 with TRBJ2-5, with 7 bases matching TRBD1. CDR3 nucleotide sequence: TGTGCCAGTACGGACAGGACGGCCCAGTACTTC. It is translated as CASTDRTAQYF.